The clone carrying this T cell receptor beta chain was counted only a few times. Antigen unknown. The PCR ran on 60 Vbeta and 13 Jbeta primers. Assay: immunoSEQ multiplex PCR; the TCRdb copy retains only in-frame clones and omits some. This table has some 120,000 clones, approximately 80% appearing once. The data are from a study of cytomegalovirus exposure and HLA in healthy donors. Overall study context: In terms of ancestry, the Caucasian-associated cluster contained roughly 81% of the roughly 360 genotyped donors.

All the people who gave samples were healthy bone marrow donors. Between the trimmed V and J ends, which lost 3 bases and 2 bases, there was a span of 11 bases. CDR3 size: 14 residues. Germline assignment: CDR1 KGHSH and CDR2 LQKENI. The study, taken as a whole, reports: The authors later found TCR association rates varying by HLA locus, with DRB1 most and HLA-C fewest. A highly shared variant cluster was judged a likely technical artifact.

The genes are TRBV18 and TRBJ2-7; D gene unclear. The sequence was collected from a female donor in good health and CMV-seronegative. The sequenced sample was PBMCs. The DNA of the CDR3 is TGTGCCAGCTCACCTCACAGCTCAACCTACGAGCAGTACTTC. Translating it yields CASSPHSSTYEQYF.